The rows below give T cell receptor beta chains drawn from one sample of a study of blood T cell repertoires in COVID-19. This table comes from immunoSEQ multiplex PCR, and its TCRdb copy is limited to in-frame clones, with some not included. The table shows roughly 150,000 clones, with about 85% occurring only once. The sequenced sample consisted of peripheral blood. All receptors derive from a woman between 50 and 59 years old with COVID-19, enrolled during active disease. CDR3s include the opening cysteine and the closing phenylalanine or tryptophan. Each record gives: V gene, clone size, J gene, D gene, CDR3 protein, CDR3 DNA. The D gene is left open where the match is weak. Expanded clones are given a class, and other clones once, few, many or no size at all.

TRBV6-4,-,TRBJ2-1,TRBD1,CASSPGQGYSYNEQFF,TGTGCCAGCAGTCCCGGACAGGGATACTCCTACAATGAGCAGTTCTTC
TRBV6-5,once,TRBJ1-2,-,CASSYAAGFGYTF,TGTGCCAGCAGTTACGCGGCAGGGTTTGGCTACACCTTC
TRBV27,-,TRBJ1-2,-,CASSLSMAGGGYTF,TGTGCCAGCAGTTTATCGATGGCAGGTGGCGGCTACACCTTC
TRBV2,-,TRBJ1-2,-,CASSETKGYRGYGYTF,TGTGCCAGCAGTGAAACTAAAGGCTATCGGGGCTATGGCTACACCTTC
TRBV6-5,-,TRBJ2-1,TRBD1,CASSPSSGQDDEQFF,TGTGCCAGCAGTCCCTCCTCTGGACAGGATGATGAGCAGTTCTTC
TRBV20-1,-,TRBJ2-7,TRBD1,CSAPQGREQYF,TGCAGTGCACCACAGGGGCGGGAGCAGTACTTC
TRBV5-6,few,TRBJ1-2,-,CASSLGTRDGYTF,TGTGCCAGCAGCCTCGGGACACGCGATGGCTACACCTTC
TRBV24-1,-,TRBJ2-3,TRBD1,CATSVPGQGNPDTQYF,TGTGCCACCAGTGTTCCGGGACAGGGGAACCCAGATACGCAGTATTTT
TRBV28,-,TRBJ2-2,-,CASSLRTENTGELFF,TGTGCCAGCAGTTTACGTACAGAGAACACCGGGGAGCTGTTTTTT
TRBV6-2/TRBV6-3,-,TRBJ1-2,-,CASSYSNLAYGYTF,TGTGCCAGCAGTTACTCGAATTTGGCCTATGGCTACACCTTC
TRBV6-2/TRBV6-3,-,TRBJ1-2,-,CASSYSMAINYGYTF,TGTGCCAGCAGTTACTCGATGGCCATTAACTATGGCTACACCTTC
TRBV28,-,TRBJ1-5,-,CASRQKRRDGNQPQHF,TGTGCCAGCAGGCAGAAGCGGAGGGATGGCAATCAGCCCCAGCATTTT
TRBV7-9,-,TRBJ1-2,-,CASNPQGYLEGYTF,TGTGCCAGCAACCCGCAGGGGTATCTAGAGGGCTACACCTTC
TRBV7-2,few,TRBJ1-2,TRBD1,CASSPRDRGHSGGYTF,TGTGCCAGCAGCCCTAGGGACAGGGGGCACAGTGGTGGCTACACCTTC
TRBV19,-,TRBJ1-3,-,CASSTLSGGGNTIYF,TGTGCCAGTAGTACACTCTCGGGGGGCGGAAACACCATATATTTT
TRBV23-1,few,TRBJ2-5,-,CASSQYMETQYF,TGCGCCAGCAGTCAGTACATGGAGACCCAGTACTTC
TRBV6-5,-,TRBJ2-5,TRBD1,CASRSDRSPQETQYF,TGTGCCAGCAGGTCGGACAGGAGCCCTCAAGAGACCCAGTACTTC
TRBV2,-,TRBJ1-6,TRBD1,CASSEDRGYSPLHF,TGTGCCAGCAGTGAGGACAGGGGTTATTCACCCCTCCACTTT
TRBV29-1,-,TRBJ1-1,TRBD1,CSVTGQATNTEAFF,TGCAGCGTTACCGGACAGGCAACAAACACTGAAGCTTTCTTT
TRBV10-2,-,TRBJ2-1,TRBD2,CASSEWLAGGQEQFF,TGCGCCAGCAGTGAGTGGCTAGCGGGGGGGCAGGAGCAGTTCTTC
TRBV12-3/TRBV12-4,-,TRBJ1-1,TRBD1,CASSTGEDTEAFF,TGTGCCAGCAGTACAGGGGAGGACACTGAAGCTTTCTTT
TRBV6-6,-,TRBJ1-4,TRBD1,CASSYITGGEKLFF,TGTGCCAGCAGCTATATTACAGGGGGTGAAAAACTGTTTTTT
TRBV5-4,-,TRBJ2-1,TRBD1,CASSTLGQTKAYNEQFF,TGTGCCAGCAGCACCTTGGGACAGACTAAGGCCTACAATGAGCAGTTCTTC
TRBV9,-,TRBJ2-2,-,CASSANPTGNTGELFF,TGTGCCAGCAGCGCGAATCCGACGGGGAACACCGGGGAGCTGTTTTTT
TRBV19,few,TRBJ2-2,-,CASSPGGRLTGELFF,TGTGCCAGTAGCCCCGGGGGGCGCCTTACCGGGGAGCTGTTTTTT
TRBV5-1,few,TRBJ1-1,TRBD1,CASSNSGGSEAFF,TGCGCCAGCAGCAATTCAGGGGGATCTGAAGCTTTCTTT
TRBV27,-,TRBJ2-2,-,CASSLGTFPTGELFF,TGTGCCAGCAGTTTAGGGACTTTTCCTACCGGGGAGCTGTTTTTT
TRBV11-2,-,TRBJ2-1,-,CASHGPQDSYNEQFF,TGTGCCAGCCACGGGCCCCAGGACAGCTACAATGAGCAGTTCTTC
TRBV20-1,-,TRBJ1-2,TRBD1,CSASLGQGNNYGYTF,TGCAGTGCTAGTCTCGGACAGGGGAATAACTATGGCTACACCTTC
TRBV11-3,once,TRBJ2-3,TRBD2,CASSPGGAKVDTQYF,TGTGCCAGCAGTCCGGGGGGGGCCAAAGTTGATACGCAGTATTTT
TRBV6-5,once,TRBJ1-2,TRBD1,CASSYVGQGSGYTF,TGTGCCAGCAGTTACGTCGGACAGGGGTCAGGCTACACCTTC
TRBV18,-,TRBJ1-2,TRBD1,CASSPPGRDSRNGYGYTF,TGTGCCAGCTCACCCCCGGGCCGGGACAGTCGGAATGGCTATGGCTACACCTTC
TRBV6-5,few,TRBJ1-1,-,CASSQQVFTEAFF,TGTGCCAGCAGTCAACAGGTTTTCACTGAAGCTTTCTTT
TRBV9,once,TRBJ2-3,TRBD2,CASSPTSGGPLLTDTQYF,TGTGCCAGCAGCCCCACTAGCGGGGGGCCCTTGCTTACAGATACGCAGTATTTT
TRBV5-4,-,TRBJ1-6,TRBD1,CATSGTGMNSPLHF,TGTGCCACCTCCGGGACAGGGATGAATTCACCCCTCCACTTT
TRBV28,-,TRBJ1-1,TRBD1,CASSPGQGNTEAFF,TGTGCCAGCAGTCCAGGACAGGGGAACACTGAAGCTTTCTTT
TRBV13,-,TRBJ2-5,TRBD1,CASSLNRGFQETQYF,TGTGCCAGCAGCCTGAACAGGGGTTTCCAAGAGACCCAGTACTTC
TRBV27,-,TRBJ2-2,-,CASSFPTGELFF,TGTGCCAGCAGTTTCCCTACCGGGGAGCTGTTTTTT
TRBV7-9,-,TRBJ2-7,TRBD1,CASSPGQGAFYEQYF,TGTGCCAGCAGCCCCGGACAGGGGGCTTTCTACGAGCAGTACTTC
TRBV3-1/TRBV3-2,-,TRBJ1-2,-,CASSQDEENGYTF,TGTGCCAGCAGCCAAGATGAGGAAAATGGCTACACCTTC
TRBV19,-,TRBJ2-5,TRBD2,CASRHLAGGQETQYF,TGTGCCAGTAGGCATCTAGCGGGGGGACAAGAGACCCAGTACTTC
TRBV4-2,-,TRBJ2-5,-,CASSQETSFQTQYF,TGTGCCAGCAGCCAAGAGACTAGTTTCCAGACCCAGTACTTC